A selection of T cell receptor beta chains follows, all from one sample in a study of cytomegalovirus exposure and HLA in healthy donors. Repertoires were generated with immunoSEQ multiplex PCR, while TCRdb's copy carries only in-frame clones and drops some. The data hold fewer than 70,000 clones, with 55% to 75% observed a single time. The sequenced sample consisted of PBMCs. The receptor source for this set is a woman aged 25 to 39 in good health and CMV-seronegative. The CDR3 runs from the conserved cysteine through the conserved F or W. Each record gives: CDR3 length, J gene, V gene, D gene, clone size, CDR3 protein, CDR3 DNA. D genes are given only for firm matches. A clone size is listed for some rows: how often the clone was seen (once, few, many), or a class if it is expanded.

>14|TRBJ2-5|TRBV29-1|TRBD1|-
CSAYDRGVQETQYF
TGCAGCGCCTACGACAGGGGGGTTCAAGAGACCCAGTACTTC
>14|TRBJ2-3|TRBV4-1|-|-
CASRRRAGADTQYF
TGCGCCAGCAGGAGACGCGCAGGGGCAGATACGCAGTATTTT
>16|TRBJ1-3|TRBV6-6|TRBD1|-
CASSYSGQGSGNTIYF
TGTGCCAGCAGTTACTCTGGACAGGGGAGCGGAAACACCATATATTTT
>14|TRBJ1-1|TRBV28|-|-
CATSRRGANTEAFF
TGTGCCACCAGTCGGCGGGGGGCGAACACTGAAGCTTTCTTT
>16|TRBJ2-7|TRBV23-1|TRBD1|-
CASSQPRTGGRDEQYF
TGCGCCAGCAGTCAACCGAGGACAGGGGGCAGGGACGAGCAGTACTTC
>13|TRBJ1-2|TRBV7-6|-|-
CASSLGDIYGYTF
TGTGCCAGCAGCTTAGGGGACATCTATGGCTACACCTTC
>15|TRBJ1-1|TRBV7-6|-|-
CASSLAGTTNTEAFF
TGTGCCAGCAGCTTAGCCGGGACTACGAACACTGAAGCTTTCTTT
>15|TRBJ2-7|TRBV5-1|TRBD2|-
CASSLAPGGTYEQYF
TGCGCCAGCAGCTTGGCCCCGGGGGGGACCTACGAGCAGTACTTC
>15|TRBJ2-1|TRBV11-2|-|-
CASSLGQSAGNEQFF
TGTGCCAGCAGCTTAGGCCAGTCGGCGGGCAATGAGCAGTTCTTC
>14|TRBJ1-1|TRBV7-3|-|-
CASSPQGGDTEAFF
TGTGCCAGCAGCCCCCAGGGAGGAGACACTGAAGCTTTCTTT
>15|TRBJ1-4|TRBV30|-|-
CAWSIRSGANEKLFF
TGTGCCTGGAGTATACGGTCAGGGGCTAATGAAAAACTGTTTTTT
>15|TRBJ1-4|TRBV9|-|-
CASSSTTANNEKLFF
TGTGCCAGCAGCTCAACGACAGCCAATAATGAAAAACTGTTTTTT
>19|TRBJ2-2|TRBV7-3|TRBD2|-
CASSLDTPLAGANTGELFF
TGTGCCAGCAGCTTAGACACCCCTTTAGCGGGGGCCAACACCGGGGAGCTGTTTTTT
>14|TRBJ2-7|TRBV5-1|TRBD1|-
CASSRMGQLDEQYF
TGCGCCAGCAGCCGTATGGGACAGCTCGACGAGCAGTACTTC
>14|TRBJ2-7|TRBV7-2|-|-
CASSFTRAAYEQYF
TGTGCCAGCAGCTTTACTAGAGCTGCCTACGAGCAGTACTTC
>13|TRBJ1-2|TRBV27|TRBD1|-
CASSFDRGSGYTF
TGTGCCAGCAGTTTCGACAGGGGAAGCGGCTACACCTTC
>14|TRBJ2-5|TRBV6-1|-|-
CASLDGGLKDTQYF
TGTGCCAGCCTCGATGGAGGGCTCAAGGATACCCAGTACTTC
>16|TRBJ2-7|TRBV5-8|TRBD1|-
CASRISFGTGSYEQYF
TGTGCCAGCCGCATATCTTTCGGGACAGGGTCATACGAGCAGTACTTC
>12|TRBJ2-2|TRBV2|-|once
CASSAITGELFF
TGTGCCAGCAGTGCCATCACCGGGGAGCTGTTTTTT
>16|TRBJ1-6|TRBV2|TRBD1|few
CASIRDRSSYNSPLHF
TGTGCCAGCATTAGGGACAGGAGCTCCTATAATTCACCCCTCCACTTT
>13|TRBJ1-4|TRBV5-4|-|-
CASSSQGVEKLFF
TGTGCCAGCAGCTCACAGGGAGTCGAAAAACTGTTTTTT
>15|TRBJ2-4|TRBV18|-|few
CASSPQGPNKNIQYF
TGTGCCAGCTCACCACAGGGGCCGAACAAAAACATTCAGTACTTC
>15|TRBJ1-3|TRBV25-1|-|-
CASSELGRTGNTIYF
TGTGCCAGCAGTGAATTGGGGAGGACTGGAAACACCATATATTTT
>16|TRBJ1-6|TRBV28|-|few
CASSSLDSSYNSPLHF
TGTGCCAGCAGTTCCCTCGATAGCTCCTATAATTCACCCCTCCACTTT
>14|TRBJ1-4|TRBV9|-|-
CASSERSGGEKLFF
TGTGCCAGCAGCGAACGGTCCGGGGGTGAAAAACTGTTTTTT
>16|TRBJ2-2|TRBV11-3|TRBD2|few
CASSTPGGPRTGELFF
TGTGCCAGCAGCACCCCGGGGGGGCCGCGGACCGGGGAGCTGTTTTTT
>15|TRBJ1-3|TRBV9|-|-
CASSVGGLSGNTIYF
TGTGCCAGCAGCGTGGGAGGCCTCTCTGGAAACACCATATATTTT
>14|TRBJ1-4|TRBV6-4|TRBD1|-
CARTTRDRTEKLFF
TGTGCCAGAACTACCCGGGACAGGACTGAAAAACTGTTTTTT
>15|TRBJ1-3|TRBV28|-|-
CASSPDSRSGNTIYF
TGTGCCAGCAGTCCCGACTCTCGCTCTGGAAACACCATATATTTT
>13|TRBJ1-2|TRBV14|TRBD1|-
CASSQARQGASAF
TGTGCCAGCAGCCAAGCCCGACAGGGAGCCTCGGCCTTC
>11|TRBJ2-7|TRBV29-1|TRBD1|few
CSGLQGAEQYF
TGCAGCGGACTCCAGGGGGCCGAGCAGTACTTC
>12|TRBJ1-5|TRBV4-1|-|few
CASSQDEQPQHF
TGCGCCAGCAGCCAAGATGAGCAGCCCCAGCATTTT
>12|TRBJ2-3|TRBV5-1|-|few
CASSFGPDTQYF
TGCGCCAGCAGCTTTGGGCCAGATACGCAGTATTTT
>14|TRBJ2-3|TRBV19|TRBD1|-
CASRLTGGTDTQYF
TGTGCCAGTAGACTGACAGGGGGCACAGATACGCAGTATTTT
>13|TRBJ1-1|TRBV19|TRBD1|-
CASTPGGYTEAFF
TGTGCCAGTACCCCAGGGGGCTACACTGAAGCTTTCTTT
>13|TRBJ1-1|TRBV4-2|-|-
CASSQTRFTEAFF
TGTGCCAGCAGCCAGACGAGGTTCACTGAAGCTTTCTTT
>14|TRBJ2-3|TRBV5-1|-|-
CASSPGSQIDTQYF
TGCGCCAGCAGTCCGGGATCCCAGATTGATACGCAGTATTTT
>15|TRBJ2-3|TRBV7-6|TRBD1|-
CASSLQGVDTDTQYF
TGTGCCAGCAGCTTACAGGGGGTAGACACAGATACGCAGTATTTT
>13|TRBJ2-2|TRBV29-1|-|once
CSVEARGTGELFF
TGCAGCGTTGAAGCTAGGGGAACCGGGGAGCTGTTTTTT
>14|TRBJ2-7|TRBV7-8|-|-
CASSQLPEDSEQYF
TGTGCCAGCAGCCAACTCCCAGAAGACTCCGAGCAGTACTTC
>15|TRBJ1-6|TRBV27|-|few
CASSRLPSGDSPLHF
TGTGCCAGCTCTCGGCTCCCGTCGGGGGATTCACCCCTCCACTTT
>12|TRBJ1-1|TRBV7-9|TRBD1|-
CSSSLSWGQTFF
TGTTCCAGCAGCTTAAGTTGGGGACAGACCTTCTTT
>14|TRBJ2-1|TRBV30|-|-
CAWSVASKLNEQFF
TGTGCCTGGAGTGTAGCTAGTAAACTGAATGAGCAGTTCTTC
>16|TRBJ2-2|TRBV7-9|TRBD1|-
CASSKSGGEYTGELFF
TGTGCCAGCAGCAAGTCAGGGGGCGAGTACACCGGGGAGCTGTTTTTT
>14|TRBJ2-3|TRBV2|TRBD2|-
CASKGSGGPDTQYF
TGTGCCAGCAAGGGTAGCGGGGGCCCGGATACGCAGTATTTT
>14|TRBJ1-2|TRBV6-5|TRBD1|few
CASSRQGANYGYTF
TGTGCCAGCAGCCGACAGGGGGCGAACTATGGCTACACCTTC
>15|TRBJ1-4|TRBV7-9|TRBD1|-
CASSTWTGIVEKLFF
TGTGCCAGCAGCACTTGGACAGGTATTGTGGAAAAACTGTTTTTT
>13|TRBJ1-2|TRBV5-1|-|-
CASSPEGYYGYTF
TGCGCCAGCAGCCCGGAGGGGTACTATGGCTACACCTTC
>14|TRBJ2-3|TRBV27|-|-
CASSRKLSTDTQYF
TGTGCCAGCAGTAGAAAGCTGAGCACAGATACGCAGTATTTT
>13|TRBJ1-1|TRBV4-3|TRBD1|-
CASSHRDRDEAFF
TGCGCCAGCAGCCATCGGGACAGGGATGAAGCTTTCTTT
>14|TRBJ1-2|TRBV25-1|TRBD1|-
CASSEPSRTGSYTF
TGTGCCAGCAGTGAACCTTCCCGGACAGGGAGCTACACCTTC
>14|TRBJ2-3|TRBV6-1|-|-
CASRYGQLTDTQYF
TGTGCCAGCAGATACGGACAGTTAACAGATACGCAGTATTTT
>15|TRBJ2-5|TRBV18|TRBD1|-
CASSAWTGGIETQYF
TGTGCCAGCTCAGCATGGACAGGGGGTATAGAGACCCAGTACTTC
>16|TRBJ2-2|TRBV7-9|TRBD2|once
CASSSAGGGKTGELFF
TGTGCCAGCAGCTCCGCCGGGGGGGGAAAAACCGGGGAGCTGTTTTTT
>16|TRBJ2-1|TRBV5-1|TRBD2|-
CASSPPTSGALNEQFF
TGCGCCAGCAGCCCACCCACTAGCGGGGCCCTTAATGAGCAGTTCTTC
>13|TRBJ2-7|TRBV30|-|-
CAWDPGLHYEQYF
TGTGCCTGGGATCCGGGACTGCACTACGAGCAGTACTTC
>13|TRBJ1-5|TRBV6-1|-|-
CASSVGLNQPQHF
TGTGCCAGCAGTGTCGGACTTAATCAGCCCCAGCATTTT
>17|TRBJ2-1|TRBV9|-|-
CASSLYPAARNDNEQFF
TGTGCCAGCAGCTTATATCCCGCGGCTAGGAACGACAATGAGCAGTTCTTC
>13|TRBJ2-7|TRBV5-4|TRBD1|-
CASSRQGLNEQYF
TGTGCCAGCAGCCGACAGGGTCTAAACGAGCAGTACTTC